Following are 10 T cell receptor beta chains from one sample sequenced in a study of PD-L1 blockade in urothelial cancer (dated by TCRdb to the late 2010s). The method was the immunoSEQ multiplex PCR assay. Here the immuneACCESS table is served through TCRdb, limited to in-frame sequences with V and J called. Missing clones are a known gap in these copies; in checked studies unresolved V genes cover under half, and the rest lacks a known reason. The sample contains about 38,000 clones, approximately 86% of them found a single time. The ten largest clones capture 13% to 15% of the sample. The time point label for this specimen denotes: pretreatment peripheral blood. The input for sequencing was PBMCs, taken around atezolizumab (anti-PD-L1) treatment. The receptor set was obtained from a man older than 75 with urothelial cancer.

The genes are TRBV30 and TRBJ1-2, with a tentative D call TRBD1 (6 bases). The CDR3 sequence is 14 residues long. Germline CDR1 GTSNPN, CDR2 SVGIG (reference sequence). V was trimmed by 1 base and J by 4 bases, leaving 13 bases between them. CDR3: CAWSGLGGGYGYTF. The CDR3 nucleotides read TGTGCCTGGAGTGGCCTTGGGGGCGGCTATGGCTACACCTTC.

The chain couples TRBV14 to TRBJ1-3; weak D call: TRBD1 (6 bases). CDR1 SGHDN and CDR2 FVKESK come from the germline V gene. There are 17 residues in the CDR3. V dropped 8 bases and J dropped 0 bases, with 20 bases sitting between them. CDR3 DNA sequence: TGTGCCAGCCGGGGTGTTGAAACAGGGAACTCTGGAAACACCATATATTTT. Translation gives CASRGVETGNSGNTIYF.

The chain is built from TRBV15 and TRBJ2-7; 12 bases map to TRBD2. The CDR3 extends over 17 amino acids. The ends lost 5 bases at V and 0 bases at J; junction bases unmatched: 8. Germline CDR1 and CDR2: LNHNV and YYDKDF (reference sequence). The CDR3 loop is CATSVGLAGRSSYEQYF. In nucleotides, the CDR3 is TGTGCCACCAGCGTGGGACTAGCGGGTAGGAGCTCCTACGAGCAGTACTTC.

The rearrangement uses TRBV9 and TRBJ2-2, with D tentatively TRBD1 (5 bases). The CDR3 spans 17 residues. Germline CDR1 is SGDLS and CDR2 is YYNGEE. Trimming removed 2 bases from V and 0 bases from J, with 14 bases in between. The CDR3 region has the DNA TGTGCCAGCAGCGTTAAATTAGGGGCTTCGAACACCGGGGAGCTGTTTTTT. It yields the protein CASSVKLGASNTGELFF.

V usage is TRBV4-1 and J usage is TRBJ2-5, with D perhaps TRBD2 (6 bases). V was clipped by 0 bases and J by 2 bases, with 10 bases between them. The CDR3 sequence is 15 residues long. The V gene's germline CDR1 is MGHRA and CDR2 YSYEKL. CDR3 coding DNA: TGCGCCAGCAGCCAAGACGGAGGGAGACAAGAGACCCAGTACTTC. Translated, it gives CASSQDGGRQETQYF.

V usage is TRBV6-1 and J usage is TRBJ2-7; 8 positions match TRBD1. The CDR3 consists of 12 residues. The trim removed 8 bases at V and 2 bases at J, leaving 2 bases unmatched. In germline, CDR1 is MNHNS, CDR2 SASEGT. In DNA, the CDR3 is TGTGCCAGCGGGACAGGTCCCTACGAGCAGTACTTC. Amino acids: CASGTGPYEQYF.

V and J are TRBV27 and TRBJ2-3; TRBD1 agrees at 7 bases. Germline V gene sequence: CDR1 MNHEY, CDR2 SMNVEV (reference sequence). There are 15 residues in the CDR3. Trimming removed 5 bases from V and 4 bases from J; junction bases left unmatched: 9. CDR3 DNA: TGTGCCAGCAGTCAACGACAGGGAATCGCAGATACGCAGTATTTT. Protein product: CASSQRQGIADTQYF.

V gene TRBV5-8 combines with J gene TRBJ2-7; possible D gene TRBD2, 6 bases. This CDR3 is built from 13 residues. The V end lost 4 bases, the J end lost 3 bases, and 11 bases lay between the germline ends. CDR1 SGHTS and CDR2 YDEGEE come from the germline V gene. This CDR3 reads CASSPVGGYEQYF. CDR3 nucleotide sequence: TGTGCCAGCAGCCCCGTCGGGGGCTACGAGCAGTACTTC.

The genes are TRBV5-1 and TRBJ2-3; 7 bases line up with TRBD2. From germline, CDR1 is SGHRS and CDR2 YFSETQ. This CDR3 spans 17 amino acids. J was trimmed by 3 bases and V by 4 bases; bases with no gene match: 14. The CDR3 sequence: CASSPRVDGGSTDTQYF. CDR3 bases: TGCGCCAGCAGCCCCCGGGTGGATGGCGGGAGTACAGATACGCAGTATTTT.

The V and J genes are TRBV9 and TRBJ2-7; 8 positions match TRBD1. V was clipped by 4 bases and J by 1 base; unmatched bases: 10. Germline CDR1 is SGDLS and CDR2 is YYNGEE. This CDR3 contains 16 residues. CDR3 DNA sequence: TGTGCCAGCAGCTCATCCGGGACAGGAGCTTCCTACGAGCAGTACTTC. Its protein product is CASSSSGTGASYEQYF.